The T cell receptor beta chain under discussion was sequenced for a study of CD4 T cells in relation to SARS-CoV-2 and coronaviruses. The V and J ends lost 7 bases and 2 bases respectively, with 15 bases between them. CDR1 is MNHEY, CDR2 SVGAGI, per germline. There are 14 residues in the CDR3. Concerning this clone: The target antigen is unknown.

The table came from immunoSEQ multiplex PCR; TCRdb's copy has only in-frame clones and leaves some out. In the table there are tens of thousands of clones, over 70% of which are singletons. Sequencing was performed on memory CD4+ T cells from PBMCs, cultured in vitro. This receptor was identified in an adult with COVID-19. The J gene is TRBJ2-7, the V gene TRBV6-5; D gene ambiguous. CDR3 amino acids: CASKIGGMTYEQYF. CDR3 in DNA: TGTGCCAGCAAGATTGGCGGAATGACCTACGAGCAGTACTTC.